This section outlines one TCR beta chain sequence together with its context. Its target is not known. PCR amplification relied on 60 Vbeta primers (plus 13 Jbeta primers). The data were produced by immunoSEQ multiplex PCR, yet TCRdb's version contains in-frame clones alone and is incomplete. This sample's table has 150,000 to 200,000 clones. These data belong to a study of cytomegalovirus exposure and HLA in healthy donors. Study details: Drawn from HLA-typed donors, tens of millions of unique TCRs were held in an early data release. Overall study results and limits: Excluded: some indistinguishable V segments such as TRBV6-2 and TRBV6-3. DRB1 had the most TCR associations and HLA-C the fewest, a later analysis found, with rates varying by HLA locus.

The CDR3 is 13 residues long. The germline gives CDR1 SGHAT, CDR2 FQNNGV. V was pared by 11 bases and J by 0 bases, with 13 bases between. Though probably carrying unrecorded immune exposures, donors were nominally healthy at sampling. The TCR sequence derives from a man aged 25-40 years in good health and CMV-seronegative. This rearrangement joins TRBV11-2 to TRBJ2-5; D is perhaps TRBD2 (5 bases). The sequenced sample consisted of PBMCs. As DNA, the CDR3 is TGTGCCTGCCGTGCCGGGAACCAAGAGACCCAGTACTTC. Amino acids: CACRAGNQETQYF.